A single T cell receptor (beta chain) is shown here with its context. The sample is drawn from a study of cytomegalovirus exposure and HLA in healthy donors. Primers included in the PCR were 60 Vbeta and 13 Jbeta primers. Clones were sequenced by immunoSEQ multiplex PCR, and TCRdb holds only the in-frame ones, with some missing. In the table there are approximately 190,000 clones, roughly 76% of which are singletons. The germline V gene encodes CDR1 WNHNN and CDR2 SYGVQD (reference sequence). V was pared by 6 bases and J by 0 bases, with 5 bases between. There are 13 residues in the CDR3. The sample taken for sequencing was PBMCs. The sequence was obtained from a man aged 35-49 years in good health and CMV-seropositive. The gene calls are TRBV10-1 and TRBJ2-2; D unresolved. The CDR3 DNA reads TGCGCCAGCAGCAGCGCGAACACCGGGGAGCTGTTTTTT. Its translation: CASSSANTGELFF.